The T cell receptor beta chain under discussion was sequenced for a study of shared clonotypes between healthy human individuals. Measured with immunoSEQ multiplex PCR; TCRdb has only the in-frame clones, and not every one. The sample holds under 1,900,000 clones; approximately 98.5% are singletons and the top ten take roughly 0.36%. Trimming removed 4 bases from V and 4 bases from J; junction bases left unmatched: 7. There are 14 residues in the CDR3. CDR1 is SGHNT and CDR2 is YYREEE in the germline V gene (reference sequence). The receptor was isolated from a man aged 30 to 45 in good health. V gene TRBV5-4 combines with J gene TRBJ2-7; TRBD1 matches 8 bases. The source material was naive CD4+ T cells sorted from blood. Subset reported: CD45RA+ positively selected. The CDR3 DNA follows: TGTGCCAGCAGCAAGACAGGGGCCATTTACGAGCAGTACTTC. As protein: CASSKTGAIYEQYF.